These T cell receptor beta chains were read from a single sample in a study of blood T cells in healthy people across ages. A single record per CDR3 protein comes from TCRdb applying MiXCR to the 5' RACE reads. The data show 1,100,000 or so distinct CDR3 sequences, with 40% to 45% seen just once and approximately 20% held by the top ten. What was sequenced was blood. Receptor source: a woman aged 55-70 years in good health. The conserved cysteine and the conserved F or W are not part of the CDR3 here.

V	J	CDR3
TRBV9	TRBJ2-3	ASSVVLWGSTDTQY
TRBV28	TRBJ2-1	ASSTTGNEQF
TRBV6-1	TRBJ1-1	ASSEGDGKDEAF
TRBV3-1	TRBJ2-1	ASSQGHNEQF
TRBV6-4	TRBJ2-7	ASRETHEQY
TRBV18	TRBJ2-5	ASSPWGPGQFEETQY
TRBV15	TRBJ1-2	ATSTADIYGYT
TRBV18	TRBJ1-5	ASSPTHRDQPQH
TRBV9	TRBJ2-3	ASSETGGRDTQY
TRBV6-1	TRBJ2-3	ASSGLGTRTDTQY
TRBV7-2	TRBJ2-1	ASSSGLAGGVFPLNEQF
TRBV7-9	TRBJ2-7	ASHGDSAYEQY
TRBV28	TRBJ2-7	ASSVMRDTYEQY
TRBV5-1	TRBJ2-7	ASSWIAGGTSYEQY
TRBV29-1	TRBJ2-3	SVEDRGQSDTQY
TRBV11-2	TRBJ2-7	ASSFLLGQGADYEQY
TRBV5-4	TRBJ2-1	ASSPAGTGANEQF
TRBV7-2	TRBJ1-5	ASSSNAGGNQPQH
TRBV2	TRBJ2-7	ASSPRDGQLYEQY
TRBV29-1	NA	SVRITGGEQY
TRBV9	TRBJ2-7	ASSVAGGIAYEQY
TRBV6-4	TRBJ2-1	ASRTDRGNEQF
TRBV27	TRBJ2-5	ASSRDRGYQETQY
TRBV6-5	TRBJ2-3	ASSYKSPIPDTQY
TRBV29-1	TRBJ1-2	SVVVLANYGYT
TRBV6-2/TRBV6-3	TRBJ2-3	ASNRDSFTDTQY